A single sample gave rise to the 32 T cell receptor beta chains below, sequenced in a study of cytomegalovirus exposure and HLA in healthy donors. PCR used 60 Vbeta primers and 13 Jbeta primers. Using immunoSEQ multiplex PCR, the repertoire was profiled, and TCRdb retains in-frame clones only, with some absent. Found here are around 130,000 clones, roughly 75% of them singletons; the top ten hold 5.3%. Sequencing was carried out using PBMCs. The receptors originated from a man between 25 and 39 years old in good health and CMV-seronegative.

V and J are TRBV29-1 and TRBJ2-7; 10 bases map to TRBD2. Germline V gene data show CDR1 as SQVTM and CDR2 as ANQGSEA. V shed 4 bases and J 1 base; nucleotides not matched to a gene: 7. CDR3 length: 15 amino acids. Written as DNA, the CDR3 is TGCAGCGTTGTTCAGGCTAGCGGGAGTTCCTACGAGCAGTACTTC. This gives the protein CSVVQASGSSYEQYF.

This chain links TRBV7-9 with TRBJ2-2, with a possible D match to TRBD1 (5 bases). The CDR3 sequence is 15 residues long. In germline, CDR1 is SEHNR, CDR2 FQNEAQ (reference sequence). Trimming took off 5 bases at V and 4 bases at J, with 14 bases between the two ends. The CDR3 spells CASSPDQGGTGELFF. CDR3 sequence (DNA): TGTGCCAGCAGCCCCGACCAGGGCGGCACCGGGGAGCTGTTTTTT.

The chain has TRBV29-1 and TRBJ1-3; D remains unclear. The CDR3 totals 13 residues. The V end was cut by 6 bases, the J end by 0 bases, with 9 bases between. Germline CDR1 is SQVTM and CDR2 is ANQGSEA. Written as DNA, the CDR3 is TGCAGCGTCGTACAGAGCTCTGGAAACACCATATATTTT. Protein product: CSVVQSSGNTIYF.

The chain is built from TRBV2 and TRBJ2-1; 8 bases map to TRBD2. Germline V gene sequence: CDR1 SNHLY, CDR2 FYNNEI. The J segment lost 7 bases and the V segment lost 7 bases, leaving 6 bases of the junction unmatched. There are 13 residues in the CDR3. Here the CDR3 reads CASMISGENEQFF. In DNA, the CDR3 is TGTGCCAGCATGATTAGCGGGGAGAATGAGCAGTTCTTC.

The rearrangement links TRBV28 to TRBJ2-7; D may be TRBD1 (6 bases). The CDR3 is 14 residues long. V lost 6 bases and J 4 bases, leaving 16 bases between the germline ends. The germline V gene has CDR1 MDHEN and CDR2 SYDVKM. The CDR3 loop reads CASRLTGSGYEQYF. The CDR3 DNA reads TGTGCCAGCAGGCTCACAGGGTCTGGGTACGAGCAGTACTTC. The full variable domain, its missing parts supplied by reference TRBV28 and TRBJ2-7, is DVKVTQSSRYLVKRTGEKVFLECVQDMDHENMFWYRQDPGLGLRLIYFSYDVKMKEKGDIPEGYSVSREKKERFSLILESASTNQTSMYLCASRLTGSGYEQYFGPGTRLTVT.

This chain joins TRBV7-2 and TRBJ2-7; 11 nucleotides line up with TRBD2. From germline, CDR1 is SGHTA and CDR2 FQGNSA. J lost 2 bases, V lost 5 bases, and 8 bases had no gene match. The CDR3 length is 16 residues. The CDR3 loop reads CASSAFSSGGPYEQYF. The DNA of the CDR3 is TGTGCCAGCAGCGCTTTTTCTAGCGGGGGGCCCTACGAGCAGTACTTC. Looking up the rest from reference TRBV7-2 and TRBJ2-7 gives the full variable domain: GAGVSQSPSNKVTEKGKDVELRCDPISGHTALYWYRQSLGQGLEFLIYFQGNSAPDKSGLPSDRFSAERTGGSVSTLTIQRTQQEDSAVYLCASSAFSSGGPYEQYFGPGTRLTVT.

The chain carries TRBV15 and TRBJ1-4, with D unresolved. V was pared by 2 bases and J by 5 bases, with 6 bases between. Germline V gives CDR1 LNHNV, CDR2 YYDKDF (reference sequence). The CDR3 extends over 13 amino acids. As DNA, the CDR3 is TGTGCCACCAGCAGAACGAGGAATGAAAAACTGTTTTTT. Protein sequence: CATSRTRNEKLFF.

This chain connects TRBV5-1 to TRBJ2-1; D remains unclear. The CDR3 contains 15 residues. The germline gives CDR1 SGHRS, CDR2 YFSETQ. Trimming stripped 2 bases from V and 0 bases from J, with 9 bases between. CDR3 in amino acids: CASSFTESSYNEQFF. In DNA form, the CDR3 reads TGCGCCAGCAGCTTCACAGAGAGCTCCTACAATGAGCAGTTCTTC. Using reference TRBV5-1 and TRBJ2-1 for the parts outside the CDR3, the full variable domain is KAGVTQTPRYLIKTRGQQVTLSCSPISGHRSVSWYQQTPGQGLQFLFEYFSETQRNKGNFPGRFSGRQFSNSRSEMNVSTLELGDSALYLCASSFTESSYNEQFFGPGTRLTVL.

The chain is built from TRBV7-2 and TRBJ2-1; 13 positions match TRBD2. Germline lookup yields CDR1 SGHTA and CDR2 FQGNSA. This CDR3 has 14 residues. The V segment lost 6 bases and the J segment 7 bases; nucleotides outside the gene matches: 3. The CDR3 DNA reads TGTGCCAGCAGGGGACTAGCGGGATTTAATGAGCAGTTCTTC. Protein sequence: CASRGLAGFNEQFF. The full variable domain, rest sourced from reference TRBV7-2 and TRBJ2-1, is GAGVSQSPSNKVTEKGKDVELRCDPISGHTALYWYRQSLGQGLEFLIYFQGNSAPDKSGLPSDRFSAERTGGSVSTLTIQRTQQEDSAVYLCASRGLAGFNEQFFGPGTRLTVL.

This clone was seen a few times. The chain combines TRBV27 with TRBJ1-1; D unresolved. Germline CDR1 is MNHEY and CDR2 is SMNVEV (reference sequence). Deletions cut 2 bases from V and 4 bases from J, with 5 bases between. The CDR3 covers 12 residues. CDR3 sequence (DNA): TGTGCCAGCAGTTTAACCGGCACTGAAGCTTTCTTT. Translating it yields CASSLTGTEAFF.

V and J are TRBV9 and TRBJ2-1; no clear D gene. The CDR3 runs 15 residues. Germline values: CDR1 SGDLS, CDR2 YYNGEE. V lost 1 base, J lost 0 bases, and 8 bases lay in between. CDR3 protein: CASSVQDSSYNEQFF. The CDR3 region has the DNA TGTGCCAGCAGCGTACAGGATAGCTCCTACAATGAGCAGTTCTTC.

V usage is TRBV15 and J usage is TRBJ1-5, with D possibly matching TRBD1 (5 bases). CDR1 and CDR2 from the germline V gene are LNHNV and YYDKDF (reference sequence). The V gene lost 0 bases and the J gene lost 4 bases, with 16 bases spanning the gap. The CDR3 runs 17 residues. The CDR3 here is CATSRDQGMVGNQPQHF. The CDR3 region has the DNA TGTGCCACCAGCAGAGATCAGGGCATGGTTGGGAATCAGCCCCAGCATTTT.

This chain joins TRBV7-9 and TRBJ1-2, with 12 bases aligning to TRBD1. Germline CDR1 SEHNR, CDR2 FQNEAQ (reference sequence). With V trimmed by 5 bases and J by 4 bases, 11 bases remained unmatched. This CDR3 has 17 residues. The CDR3 here is CASSSWDRGRGSYGYTF. The CDR3 nucleotides are TGTGCCAGCAGCAGCTGGGACAGGGGGCGAGGGAGCTATGGCTACACCTTC. Based on the CDR3 plus reference TRBV7-9 and TRBJ1-2, the full variable domain is DTGVSQNPRHKITKRGQNVTFRCDPISEHNRLYWYRQTLGQGPEFLTYFQNEAQLEKSRLLSDRFSAERPKGSFSTLEIQRTEQGDSAMYLCASSSWDRGRGSYGYTFGSGTRLTVV.

This clone was observed a single time. The chain has TRBV28 and TRBJ1-1; no clear D. Germline CDR1 is MDHEN and CDR2 is SYDVKM. This CDR3 region has 14 residues. V was clipped by 2 bases and J by 1 base, with 8 bases between them. The CDR3 sequence is CASSLNRENTEAFF. The CDR3 DNA reads TGTGCCAGCAGTTTAAACCGGGAGAACACTGAAGCTTTCTTT.

The chain links TRBV28 to TRBJ2-4, with TRBD2 matching over 9 bases. The germline V gene has CDR1 MDHEN and CDR2 SYDVKM. Trimming removed 8 bases from V and 8 bases from J; junction bases left unmatched: 16. This CDR3 contains 16 residues. CDR3 protein: CASSGQAGGDLDIQYF. In DNA form, the CDR3 reads TGTGCCAGCTCCGGTCAGGCGGGAGGGGACTTGGACATTCAGTACTTC.

The gene calls are TRBV28 and TRBJ1-1; D is ambiguous. Trimming took 5 bases from V and 1 from J, leaving 11 bases between them. The CDR3 has 14 residues. The germline gives CDR1 MDHEN, CDR2 SYDVKM. The CDR3 is CASSPNAENTEAFF. Written as DNA, the CDR3 is TGTGCCAGCAGTCCAAACGCAGAGAACACTGAAGCTTTCTTT.

CDR3 sequence reads: CASSQDRGGRTDTQYF. CDR3 bases: TGCGCCAGCAGCCAAGATAGGGGGGGTCGGACAGATACGCAGTATTTT. The genes are TRBV4-3 and TRBJ2-3, with D possibly matching TRBD2 (7 bases). The CDR3 contains 16 residues. Germline V gene lookup returns CDR1 LGHNA and CDR2 YSLEER. Trimming left V 0 bases short and J 3 bases short, with 13 bases between.

The rearrangement uses TRBV4-3 and TRBJ2-3; tentative D call: TRBD1 (5 bases). CDR3 length equals 16 residues. Trimming stripped 1 base from V and 8 bases from J, with 19 bases between. Germline V gene data show CDR1 as LGHNA and CDR2 as YSLEER. CDR3 residues: CASSQAPQGSVGTQYF. CDR3 bases: TGCGCCAGCAGCCAAGCCCCGCAGGGTTCAGTAGGTACGCAGTATTTT.

This clone was counted at least ten times. This sequence joins TRBV11-2 and TRBJ1-1; D may be TRBD1 (5 bases). Trimming took 3 bases from V and 5 from J, leaving 10 bases between them. CDR1 SGHAT and CDR2 FQNNGV come from the germline V gene. The CDR3 covers 13 residues. CDR3: CASSFEGLTEAFF. The CDR3 DNA reads TGTGCCAGCAGCTTCGAGGGACTAACTGAAGCTTTCTTT.

This clone was detected many times. This chain joins TRBV4-2 and TRBJ1-1; no definite D call. Germline lookup yields CDR1 LGHNA and CDR2 YNFKEQ. The V and J ends lost 0 bases and 7 bases respectively, with 15 bases between them. This CDR3 region has 15 residues. The CDR3 sequence is CASSQESGSVDEAFF. CDR3 bases: TGTGCCAGCAGCCAAGAATCGGGGAGCGTAGATGAAGCTTTCTTT.

V usage is TRBV7-2 and J usage is TRBJ1-1, with a weak D call TRBD1 (6 bases). Per the germline V gene, CDR1 is SGHTA and CDR2 is FQGNSA. The CDR3 runs to 13 residues. V was clipped by 1 base and J by 11 bases, with 14 bases between them. The CDR3 sequence: CASSLDQGRMAFF. CDR3 nucleotides: TGTGCCAGCAGCTTAGATCAGGGGCGGATGGCTTTCTTT.

This rearrangement joins TRBV28 to TRBJ2-1, with 11 nucleotides matching TRBD1. Germline V gene data show CDR1 as MDHEN and CDR2 as SYDVKM. V was clipped by 6 bases and J by 2 bases; unmatched bases: 3. The CDR3 length is 15 residues. CDR3 coding DNA: TGTGCCAGCAGGGGGGGACAGGGGGCCTACAATGAGCAGTTCTTC. This translates into CASRGGQGAYNEQFF.

This chain links TRBV19 with TRBJ1-2, with 8 bases identical to TRBD1. Per germline, CDR1 LNHDA and CDR2 SQIVND (reference sequence). V trimming: 5 bases; J trimming: 3 bases; junction bases outside the gene matches: 8. This CDR3 has 15 amino acids. The CDR3 DNA sequence: TGTGCCAGTAGTGAGCTGGGACAGGCCTACTATGGCTACACCTTC. This codes for CASSELGQAYYGYTF.

This chain uses TRBV11-3 with TRBJ1-2, with a possible D match to TRBD1 (5 bases). The CDR3 runs to 12 residues. V lost 3 bases and J lost 5, with 7 bases in between. CDR1 and CDR2 (germline): SGHNT, YENEEA. CDR3: CASSFGGYGYTF. The CDR3 DNA reads TGTGCCAGCAGCTTCGGGGGTTATGGCTACACCTTC.

This clone was seen at least ten times. This chain uses TRBV5-4 with TRBJ2-1; tentatively, D is TRBD2 (5 bases). With 5 bases removed from V and 0 bases from J, the gap between germline ends came to 15 bases. The CDR3 is 16 residues long. Looked up from germline, CDR1 is SGHNT and CDR2 is YYREEE (reference sequence). CDR3 residues: CASRPRSGSSYNEQFF. CDR3 sequence (DNA): TGTGCCAGCAGGCCTCGGAGCGGCAGCTCCTACAATGAGCAGTTCTTC.

J is TRBJ1-2 and V is TRBV19; weak D call: TRBD1 (6 bases). The CDR3 loop spans 15 amino acids. Trimming took 3 bases from V and 4 from J, leaving 15 bases between them. CDR1 and CDR2 from the germline V gene are LNHDA and SQIVND (reference sequence). CDR3 amino acids: CASSIASGDTYGYTF. Written as DNA, the CDR3 is TGTGCCAGTAGTATTGCTAGTGGGGACACCTATGGCTACACCTTC.

This chain connects TRBV28 to TRBJ2-1, with D uncertain. V was clipped by 3 bases and J by 4 bases, with 7 bases between them. This CDR3 contains 13 residues. Germline V gives CDR1 MDHEN, CDR2 SYDVKM. CDR3 loop: CASSLRPYNEQFF. CDR3 DNA sequence: TGTGCCAGCAGTTTGCGGCCTTACAATGAGCAGTTCTTC.

This clone was detected only once. J is TRBJ1-1 and V is TRBV30; no clear D. With 2 bases removed from V and 1 base from J, the gap between germline ends came to 8 bases. Germline V gives CDR1 GTSNPN, CDR2 SVGIG (reference sequence). The length of the CDR3 is 13 residues. The CDR3 reads CAWSQRENTEAFF. For the CDR3, the DNA is TGTGCCTGGAGTCAACGGGAGAACACTGAAGCTTTCTTT.

V and J are TRBV5-1 and TRBJ2-1; 8 positions match TRBD2. Trimming removed 1 base from V and 4 bases from J; junction bases left unmatched: 7. The CDR3 covers 16 residues. From germline, CDR1 is SGHRS and CDR2 YFSETQ. CDR3 protein: CASSLRGTGGYNEQFF. DNA for the CDR3: TGCGCCAGCAGCTTGCGTGGGACGGGAGGGTACAATGAGCAGTTCTTC. Variable domain in full (rest from reference TRBV5-1 and TRBJ2-1): KAGVTQTPRYLIKTRGQQVTLSCSPISGHRSVSWYQQTPGQGLQFLFEYFSETQRNKGNFPGRFSGRQFSNSRSEMNVSTLELGDSALYLCASSLRGTGGYNEQFFGPGTRLTVL.

This chain joins TRBV30 and TRBJ1-3, with 7 bases aligning to TRBD1. The CDR3 length is 13 residues. Germline CDR1 is GTSNPN and CDR2 is SVGIG (reference sequence). With V trimmed by 8 bases and J by 3 bases, 7 bases remained unmatched. For the CDR3, the DNA is TGTGCCGGCTGGACAGGAGGTGGAAACACCATATATTTT. Residues: CAGWTGGGNTIYF.

This chain joins TRBV4-1 and TRBJ2-1; perhaps TRBD1 as D (5 bases). This CDR3 is built from 17 residues. Per germline, CDR1 MGHRA and CDR2 YSYEKL. V lost 0 bases to trimming and J lost 6 bases, with 18 bases between them. The CDR3 is CASSQDVRARAFNEQFF. CDR3 nucleotides: TGCGCCAGCAGCCAAGATGTGAGAGCCAGGGCGTTCAATGAGCAGTTCTTC.

This clone was detected a few times. The rearrangement links TRBV25-1 to TRBJ1-2, with D perhaps matching TRBD1 (5 bases). There are 16 residues in the CDR3. Deletions cut 3 bases from V and 3 bases from J, with 17 bases between. Germline V gene lookup returns CDR1 MGHDK and CDR2 SYGVNS. CDR3 in DNA: TGTGCCAGCAGTGACTGGGTAAGGGGCCGGGACTATGGCTACACCTTC. Protein product: CASSDWVRGRDYGYTF.